Below are 25 T cell receptor beta chains sequenced from a single sample in a study of blood T cell repertoires in COVID-19 (dated by TCRdb to 2019 to 2021). The library was prepared using the immunoSEQ multiplex PCR assay. TCRdb provides this immuneACCESS table in a form limited to in-frame rearrangements. Some clones are lacking; in checked studies, under half of them reflect an unresolved V gene, and why the rest are absent is not known. The sample records tens of thousands of clones, roughly 70% of which are singletons. 3% to 4% of the sample goes to the ten largest clones. Input material: peripheral blood. Source of these receptors: a man aged 65 to 79 with COVID-19, enrolled during active disease.

This chain uses TRBV5-8 with TRBJ2-7; possibly TRBD2 for D (6 bases). Germline CDR1 reads SGHTS; CDR2 reads YDEGEE. V gave up 5 bases and J gave up 5 bases, with 11 bases separating them. The CDR3 is 12 residues long. The CDR3, as DNA: TGTGCCAGCAGTCCCTCGGGGGACGAGCAGTACTTC. Translated, it gives CASSPSGDEQYF. The whole variable domain, filled in from reference TRBV5-8 and TRBJ2-7, reads EAGVTQSPTHLIKTRGQQATLRCSPISGHTSVYWYQQALGLGLQFLLWYDEGEERNRGNFPPRFSGRQFPNYSSELNVNALELEDSALYLCASSPSGDEQYFGPGTRLTVT.

The chain links TRBV3-1 (or the pseudogene TRBV3-2) to TRBJ1-5, with D maybe TRBD1 (6 bases). Between the trimmed V and J ends, which lost 4 bases and 7 bases, there was a span of 14 bases. Per germline, CDR1 LGHDT and CDR2 YNNKEL (reference sequence). This CDR3 is built from 14 residues. CDR3 nucleotide sequence: TGTGCCAGCAGCCTGGGACAACGGCACCAGCCCCAGCATTTT. Its protein product is CASSLGQRHQPQHF.

V is TRBV7-3 and J is TRBJ2-3, with 10 bases identical to TRBD2. The CDR3 is made up of 13 amino acids. Germline values: CDR1 SGHTA, CDR2 FQGTGA. V was pared by 6 bases and J by 6 bases, with 3 bases of the junction left unmatched. CDR3: CASRSSGSDTQYF. The CDR3 DNA reads as TGTGCCAGCAGGTCTAGCGGGAGTGATACGCAGTATTTT. Supplemented by reference TRBV7-3 and TRBJ2-3, the full variable domain reads GAGVSQTPSNKVTEKGKYVELRCDPISGHTALYWYRQSLGQGPEFLIYFQGTGAADDSGLPNDRFFAVRPEGSVSTLKIQRTERGDSAVYLCASRSSGSDTQYFGPGTRLTVL.

This chain connects TRBV28 to TRBJ1-2; no reliable D call. Germline-derived CDR1 and CDR2 are MDHEN and SYDVKM. CDR3 length: 11 residues. V lost 3 bases, J lost 7 bases, and 6 bases lay in between. The CDR3 spells CASSFLSGYTF. CDR3 DNA sequence: TGTGCCAGCAGTTTTTTGAGTGGCTACACCTTC.

This clone was counted only a few times. The chain links TRBV28 to TRBJ1-5; tentatively, D is TRBD1 (6 bases). Looked up from germline, CDR1 is MDHEN and CDR2 is SYDVKM. The CDR3 spans 16 residues. V lost 2 bases to trimming and J lost 4 bases, with 15 bases between them. The CDR3 DNA is TGTGCCAGCAGTTTAGGCAGGGGTTTTGGAAATCAGCCCCAGCATTTT. Amino acids: CASSLGRGFGNQPQHF.

This clone was counted at least ten times. The chain has TRBV29-1 and TRBJ1-5, with 8 bases matching TRBD1. The V segment lost 4 bases and the J segment 2 bases; nucleotides outside the gene matches: 4. Looked up from germline, CDR1 is SQVTM and CDR2 is ANQGSEA. CDR3 size: 14 residues. CDR3 nucleotides: TGCAGCGTTGCCCAGGGGGCCGGCAATCAGCCCCAGCATTTT. As protein: CSVAQGAGNQPQHF. Variable domain in full (rest from reference TRBV29-1 and TRBJ1-5): SAVISQKPSRDICQRGTSLTIQCQVDSQVTMMFWYRQQPGQSLTLIATANQGSEATYESGFVIDKFPISRPNLTFSTLTVSNMSPEDSSIYLCSVAQGAGNQPQHFGDGTRLSIL.

Notes on this clone: This sample also contains other DNA sequences that code for the same CDR3. J is TRBJ2-7 and V is TRBV5-4, with 10 bases lining up with TRBD2. J gave up 4 bases and V 4 bases, and 5 bases lay outside the gene matches. The length of the CDR3 is 14 residues. CDR1 and CDR2 from the germline V gene are SGHNT and YYREEE (reference sequence). CDR3 amino acids: CASSPGLASYEQYF. For the CDR3, the DNA is TGTGCCAGCAGCCCGGGACTAGCGAGTTACGAGCAGTACTTC.

This chain links TRBV29-1 with TRBJ1-4; D is uncertain. The germline CDR1 and CDR2 sequences are SQVTM and ANQGSEA. V gave up 7 bases and J gave up 7 bases, with 19 bases separating them. This CDR3 comprises 14 residues. CDR3 amino acids: CSADTGKRAEKLFF. The CDR3 bases are TGCAGCGCCGACACGGGGAAAAGAGCTGAAAAACTGTTTTTT.

The genes are TRBV18 and TRBJ1-4; D gene unclear. The CDR3 is 14 residues long. Germline assignment: CDR1 KGHSH and CDR2 LQKENI. The germline V and J ends were trimmed by 6 bases and 8 bases, with 16 bases remaining between them. The CDR3 nucleotides read TGTGCCAGCTCGCAACCGCAAAGGAGGGAAAAACTGTTTTTT. Its translation: CASSQPQRREKLFF.

This chain links TRBV28 with TRBJ1-5, with D maybe TRBD1 (6 bases). CDR1 and CDR2 (germline): MDHEN, SYDVKM. The CDR3 has 15 amino acids. V lost 7 bases to trimming and J lost 7 bases, with 20 bases between them. The CDR3 reads CASNTRQAGIQPQHF. The CDR3 DNA is TGTGCCAGCAACACGCGACAGGCTGGTATCCAGCCCCAGCATTTT.

The table lists this clone with a count of one. The chain couples TRBV28 to TRBJ1-1; D gene uncertain. Germline V lookup: CDR1 MDHEN, CDR2 SYDVKM. This CDR3 contains 13 residues. With 3 bases removed from V and 6 bases from J, the gap between germline ends came to 11 bases. Written as DNA, the CDR3 is TGTGCCAGCAGTTTTATTAGAAGCCCTGAAGCTTTCTTT. Translating it yields CASSFIRSPEAFF.

This rearrangement joins TRBV11-3 to TRBJ2-3, with TRBD2 identical over 7 bases. This CDR3 region has 13 residues. The germline gives CDR1 SGHNT, CDR2 YENEEA. J lost 0 bases, V lost 8 bases, and 2 bases had no gene match. Written as DNA, the CDR3 is TGTGCCAGCGGGCGGGAGAGCACAGATACGCAGTATTTT. Encoded protein: CASGRESTDTQYF.

The J gene is TRBJ1-5, the V gene TRBV19; D might be TRBD1 (5 bases). Germline V CDR1 and CDR2: LNHDA, SQIVND (reference sequence). Trimming cost V 3 bases and J 0 bases, with 12 bases left between them. The CDR3 is made up of 16 amino acids. CDR3: CASSMTQVDSNQPQHF. The CDR3 bases are TGTGCCAGTAGTATGACACAGGTAGATAGCAATCAGCCCCAGCATTTT.

This chain uses TRBV5-1 with TRBJ2-1, with a weak D call TRBD2 (5 bases). Germline CDR1 and CDR2: SGHRS and YFSETQ. The CDR3 is 15 residues long. V was shortened by 0 bases and J by 8 bases, with 15 bases between the two germline ends. The CDR3 region is CASSLGPPISDEQFF. In DNA, the CDR3 is TGCGCCAGCAGCTTGGGGCCCCCTATTAGCGATGAGCAGTTCTTC.

In its sample, this clone was seen once. The V call is TRBV30, the J call TRBJ1-3; D gene unclear. Germline V CDR1 and CDR2: GTSNPN, SVGIG (reference sequence). The CDR3 has 13 amino acids. Trimming stripped 1 base from V and 3 bases from J, with 7 bases between. CDR3 DNA: TGTGCCTGGAGTGAGCTTGGTGGAAACACCATATATTTT. Protein product: CAWSELGGNTIYF.

This rearrangement joins TRBV29-1 to TRBJ2-3, with D possibly TRBD1 on 7 matching bases. Trimming removed 5 bases from V and 5 bases from J, with 23 bases in between. CDR1 SQVTM and CDR2 ANQGSEA come from the germline V gene. The CDR3 loop spans 16 amino acids. For the CDR3, the DNA is TGCAGCGTTCTACCGAACCTCAGGGGGAGGCGAGATACGCAGTATTTT. Translation gives CSVLPNLRGRRDTQYF.

The chain uses TRBV2 and TRBJ2-7, with TRBD2 matching over 7 bases. Germline assignment: CDR1 SNHLY and CDR2 FYNNEI. V shed 5 bases and J 6 bases; nucleotides not matched to a gene: 4. The CDR3 has 12 residues. CDR3 sequence: CASSRDYGEQYF. The CDR3 nucleotides are TGTGCCAGCAGTAGGGACTACGGCGAGCAGTACTTC.

The V call is TRBV20-1, the J call TRBJ2-2; TRBD2 matches 9 bases. The CDR3 has 16 amino acids. With V trimmed by 3 bases and J by 4 bases, 9 bases remained unmatched. Germline V CDR1 and CDR2: DFQATT, SNEGSKA (reference sequence). The CDR3 protein is CSASGLSGRSTGELFF. The CDR3 DNA is TGCAGTGCTAGTGGTTTGAGCGGGAGGAGCACCGGGGAGCTGTTTTTT.

The chain uses TRBV4-2 and TRBJ2-7; D remains ambiguous. From germline, CDR1 is LGHNA and CDR2 YNFKEQ. Trimming took 2 bases from V and 4 from J, leaving 6 bases between them. This CDR3 is 12 amino acids long. CDR3 DNA sequence: TGTGCCAGCAGCCAAACCCGGTACGAGCAGTACTTC. Its protein is CASSQTRYEQYF.

This CDR3 reads CSASGLYGYTF. The CDR3 DNA sequence: TGCAGTGCTAGTGGTCTCTATGGCTACACCTTC. The V gene is TRBV20-1, the J gene TRBJ1-2; D is undetermined. The germline V and J ends were trimmed by 3 bases and 4 bases, with 6 bases remaining between them. Germline V gives CDR1 DFQATT, CDR2 SNEGSKA (reference sequence). The CDR3 is 11 amino acids.

The chain employs TRBV7-3 and TRBJ2-1, with TRBD2 matching 7 bases. The CDR3 sequence is 15 residues long. Germline V gene data show CDR1 as SGHTA and CDR2 as FQGTGA. The J segment lost 0 bases and the V segment lost 5 bases, leaving 4 bases of the junction unmatched. DNA for the CDR3: TGTGCCAGCAGCCCCACTAGCGTCTCCTACAATGAGCAGTTCTTC. This codes for CASSPTSVSYNEQFF.

The chain joins TRBV14 to TRBJ2-1; 9 nucleotides match TRBD2. This CDR3 spans 15 amino acids. In germline, CDR1 is SGHDN, CDR2 FVKESK. Trimming cost V 2 bases and J 8 bases; bases outside gene matches: 7. The CDR3 DNA sequence: TGTGCCAGCAGCCAACAACTAGCGGGTTCGGATGAGCAGTTCTTC. Its translation is CASSQQLAGSDEQFF.

A few counts support this clone. In DNA form, the CDR3 reads TGTGCCAGCAGTTTATGGGGGACTAGCGGGAGTTGGGACACCGGGGAGCTGTTTTTT. This gives the protein CASSLWGTSGSWDTGELFF. The chain couples TRBV27 to TRBJ2-2; 14 bases line up with TRBD2. Trimming at V came to 1 base and at J to 3 bases, leaving 7 bases not matched to a gene. The V gene's germline CDR1 is MNHEY and CDR2 SMNVEV (reference sequence). The CDR3 covers 19 residues.

The rearrangement uses TRBV21-1 and TRBJ2-4; the table names TRBD1, a call not compared with the DNA. TRBV21-1 represents a pseudogene. The CDR3 extends over 16 amino acids. Written as DNA, the CDR3 is TGTGCCAGCAGCATCTCGTCCGGGACAGGGCAAAACATTCAGTACTTC. It is translated as CASSISSGTGQNIQYF.

The table lists this clone with a few counts. The V and J genes are TRBV9 and TRBJ2-3, with 8 bases that match TRBD2. The CDR3 runs to 15 residues. Germline V gives CDR1 SGDLS, CDR2 YYNGEE. With V trimmed by 0 bases and J by 9 bases, 9 bases remained unmatched. In DNA, the CDR3 is TGTGCCAGCAGCGTAGATCTAGCGGGCCCATCAACGCAGTATTTT. It encodes CASSVDLAGPSTQYF.